These 27 T cell receptor beta chains were sequenced from one sample in a study of T-cell reconstitution after alpha-beta-depleted transplantation in children. TCRbeta library preparation incorporated unique molecular identifiers. TCRdb fed the PCR reads into MiXCR, producing one record per CDR3 protein. This sample has approximately 300,000 distinct CDR3 sequences, with around 10% found just once. Here the sequenced sample was peripheral blood, taken 180 days after TCRalphabeta/CD19-depleted stem cell transplant. The receptors come from a male patient between 2 and 15 years old who had a stem cell transplant for chronic granulomatous disease, so the T cells may come from the graft donor.

This clonotype has at least ten counts. The chain combines TRBV5-1 with TRBJ2-2; 10 bases line up with TRBD1. CDR1 and CDR2 from the germline V gene are SGHRS and YFSETQ. The CDR3 loop spans 16 amino acids. The V segment lost 2 bases and the J segment 5 bases; nucleotides outside the gene matches: 6. CDR3 sequence reads: CASSLGDRGATGELFF. As DNA, the CDR3 is TGCGCCAGCAGCTTAGGGGACAGGGGCGCAACCGGGGAGCTGTTTTTT.

This clonotype was found many times. The gene calls are TRBV29-1 and TRBJ2-5; D is uncertain. The CDR3 is made up of 12 amino acids. Trimming took 6 bases from V and 3 from J, leaving 11 bases between them. In germline, CDR1 is SQVTM, CDR2 ANQGSEA. The DNA of the CDR3 is TGCAGCGTCCTCACCCAAGAAGAGACCCAGTACTTC. It yields the protein CSVLTQEETQYF.

This clonotype came up many times. The V gene is TRBV5-1, the J gene TRBJ2-3; 7 positions match TRBD2. This CDR3 region has 14 residues. Germline trimming cut 7 bases from V and 2 bases from J; bases unmatched to any gene: 7. Germline V gene data show CDR1 as SGHRS and CDR2 as YFSETQ. The CDR3 is CASRYGLVTDTQYF. The CDR3 coding sequence is TGCGCCAGCCGTTATGGACTAGTCACAGATACGCAGTATTTT.

This clonotype was detected a few times. The rearrangement uses TRBV20-1 and TRBJ2-7; 10 bases align to TRBD2. The CDR3 loop spans 18 amino acids. Germline V CDR1 and CDR2: DFQATT, SNEGSKA (reference sequence). The V segment lost 1 base and the J segment 2 bases; nucleotides outside the gene matches: 14. CDR3 DNA: TGCAGTGCTAGAGCGAGGCTAGCGGGAGAAAAAATCACCTACGAGCAGTACTTC. Residues: CSARARLAGEKITYEQYF.

This clonotype was picked up many times. V gene TRBV11-2 combines with J gene TRBJ2-1; 9 bases fit TRBD2. The V gene end was trimmed by 5 bases and the J gene end by 7 bases; junction bases not matched to a gene: 24. The CDR3 has 20 amino acids. The germline V gene encodes CDR1 SGHAT and CDR2 FQNNGV. For the CDR3, the DNA is TGTGCCAGCAGCCAACGGGGCAAGCTGTCTAGCGGGACGGGTAGGAATGAGCAGTTCTTC. It translates to CASSQRGKLSSGTGRNEQFF.

This clonotype was observed a handful of times. V is TRBV14 and J is TRBJ2-3; 8 bases map to TRBD1. Trimming at V came to 3 bases and at J to 2 bases, leaving 7 bases not matched to a gene. CDR3 length: 16 residues. Germline V gene data show CDR1 as SGHDN and CDR2 as FVKESK. CDR3 region: CASSHGTGAHTDTQYF. In DNA, the CDR3 is TGTGCCAGCAGCCATGGGACAGGCGCCCACACAGATACGCAGTATTTT.

Ten or more counts support this clonotype. The V gene is TRBV4-2, the J gene TRBJ2-7; TRBD2 agrees at 10 bases. Germline trimming cut 0 bases from V and 6 bases from J; bases unmatched to any gene: 5. The V gene's germline CDR1 is LGHNA and CDR2 YNFKEQ. The CDR3 runs 15 residues. The DNA for the CDR3 is TGTGCCAGCAGCCAAGATGTGCTAGCGGGAGTCGAGCAGTACTTC. Translated: CASSQDVLAGVEQYF.

This clonotype has at least ten counts. The CDR3 DNA is TGTGCCAGCAGCCAACGCGGACAGGGGGCGTACGAGCAGTACTTC. It yields the protein CASSQRGQGAYEQYF. The gene calls are TRBV7-9 and TRBJ2-7; 11 bases are a match to TRBD1. Germline V gene sequence: CDR1 SEHNR, CDR2 FQNEAQ (reference sequence). The junction had 7 bases not matched to a gene; V was cut back by 5 bases and J by 4 bases. CDR3 length equals 15 residues.

This clonotype was recorded many times. The rearrangement links TRBV7-2 to TRBJ2-3; TRBD2 aligns across 8 bases. The germline V gene encodes CDR1 SGHTA and CDR2 FQGNSA. The V and J ends lost 7 bases and 5 bases, in that order; junction bases with no gene match: 14. This CDR3 has 16 residues. The CDR3 nucleotides read TGTGCCAGCACCCCCCTCTTTAGCGGGATCTTAGATACGCAGTATTTT. This codes for CASTPLFSGILDTQYF.

This clonotype was counted ten times or more. This chain links TRBV9 with TRBJ2-2; 8 bases are shared with TRBD1. The CDR3 totals 16 residues. Germline loops: CDR1 SGDLS, CDR2 YYNGEE. Trimming at V came to 4 bases and at J to 6 bases, leaving 11 bases not matched to a gene. CDR3 loop: CASSPWTGRFAGELFF. The DNA of the CDR3 is TGTGCCAGCAGCCCCTGGACAGGGAGGTTCGCCGGGGAGCTGTTTTTT. Based on the CDR3 plus reference TRBV9 and TRBJ2-2, the full variable domain is DSGVTQTPKHLITATGQRVTLRCSPRSGDLSVYWYQQSLDQGLQFLIQYYNGEERAKGNILERFSAQQFPDLHSELNLSSLELGDSALYFCASSPWTGRFAGELFFGEGSRLTVL.

This clonotype was observed a few times. The chain combines TRBV7-9 with TRBJ1-3, with D perhaps matching TRBD1 (6 bases). CDR3 length: 16 residues. V lost 2 bases to trimming and J lost 4 bases, with 15 bases between them. Germline-derived CDR1 and CDR2 are SEHNR and FQNEAQ (reference sequence). CDR3 sequence (DNA): TGTGCCAGCAGCTTAAAACCGGGGGCATCCGGAAACACCATATATTTT. Protein product: CASSLKPGASGNTIYF.

Points on this clonotype: A far larger clone is one nucleotide away, so this likely arose from a read error. The chain employs TRBV7-2 and TRBJ2-1; D gene ambiguous. V gave up 5 bases and J gave up 5 bases, with 4 bases separating them. Germline CDR1 is SGHTA and CDR2 is FQGNSA. This CDR3 is built from 11 residues. Here the CDR3 DNA reads TGTACCAGCAGCCGTAACAATGAGCAGTTCTTC. This encodes CTSSRNNEQFF.

This clonotype occurred many times. The chain combines TRBV12-3 or TRBV12-4 with TRBJ1-1, with no clear D. The CDR3 length is 15 residues. Trimming left V 6 bases short and J 1 base short, with 15 bases between. In DNA, the CDR3 is TGTGCCAGCAGCTCCCCCCCCTGGAGGAACACTGAAGCTTTCTTT. This translates into CASSSPPWRNTEAFF.

This clonotype has at least ten counts. V and J are TRBV10-3 and TRBJ2-1, with D possibly TRBD1 on 6 matching bases. CDR1 is ENHRY, CDR2 SYGVKD, per germline. Between the trimmed V and J ends, which lost 4 bases and 4 bases, there was a span of 14 bases. The CDR3 is 15 amino acids. This CDR3 reads CAISVWTADYNEQFF. The CDR3 DNA is TGTGCCATCAGTGTTTGGACAGCCGATTACAATGAGCAGTTCTTC.

This clonotype was observed at least ten times. V and J are TRBV5-1 and TRBJ2-7; D may be TRBD1 (6 bases). In germline, CDR1 is SGHRS, CDR2 YFSETQ. V lost 0 bases to trimming and J lost 5 bases, with 21 bases between them. The CDR3 spans 17 residues. The chain's CDR3 is CASSLEGSVGGFNEQYF. CDR3 DNA: TGCGCCAGCAGCTTGGAGGGTTCGGTTGGGGGCTTCAACGAGCAGTACTTC.

In its sample, this clonotype was seen many times. This sequence joins TRBV7-8 and TRBJ2-3; D remains unclear. The germline V gene encodes CDR1 SGHVS and CDR2 FQNEAQ. The CDR3 runs 16 residues. Trimming took 4 bases from V and 5 from J, leaving 19 bases between them. This chain's CDR3 is CASSSSVRINKDTQYF. CDR3 nucleotides: TGTGCCAGCAGCTCCAGCGTGCGGATAAACAAAGATACGCAGTATTTT.

A note on this clonotype: A much larger clone differs by one base, so this may be a read error. The CDR3, as DNA: TGTGCCAGCACCTGGGGAACGTATGAGCAGTTCTTC. Its protein is CASTWGTYEQFF. The J gene is TRBJ2-1, the V gene TRBV11-1, with D hard to call. Trimming removed 7 bases from V and 8 bases from J, with 12 bases in between. In germline, CDR1 is SGHAT, CDR2 FQDESV (reference sequence). CDR3 length: 12 residues.

In this sample, this clonotype turned up many times. The rearrangement links TRBV18 to TRBJ2-1; possibly TRBD1 or TRBD2 for D (5 bases each). This CDR3 region has 16 residues. Germline V gene sequence: CDR1 KGHSH, CDR2 LQKENI. Trimming took off 0 bases at V and 2 bases at J, with 11 bases between the two ends. CDR3 sequence: CASSPPGTFPYNEQFF. Here the CDR3 DNA reads TGTGCCAGCTCACCACCGGGGACCTTTCCCTACAATGAGCAGTTCTTC. The variable domain in full, with the rest retrieved from reference TRBV18 and TRBJ2-1, is NAGVMQNPRHLVRRRGQEARLRCSPMKGHSHVYWYRQLPEEGLKFMVYLQKENIIDESGMPKERFSAEFPKEGPSILRIQQVVRGDSAAYFCASSPPGTFPYNEQFFGPGTRLTVL.

This clonotype was counted at least ten times. The rearrangement uses TRBV13 and TRBJ1-5; D is uncertain. Germline CDR1 reads PRHDT; CDR2 reads FYEKMQ (reference sequence). V gave up 3 bases and J gave up 3 bases, with 9 bases separating them. The length of the CDR3 is 14 residues. In DNA form, the CDR3 reads TGTGCCAGCAGCTTTTCAGGTGTCAATCAGCCCCAGCATTTT. Encoded protein: CASSFSGVNQPQHF.

This clonotype has a count of ten or more. V gene TRBV29-1 combines with J gene TRBJ2-3; D perhaps matches TRBD1 (5 bases). CDR1 is SQVTM and CDR2 is ANQGSEA in the germline V gene. The CDR3 has 16 amino acids. V was shortened by 0 bases and J by 0 bases, with 13 bases between the two germline ends. The CDR3, as DNA: TGCAGCGTTGAAGATTGGCCAGGACAAAGCACAGATACGCAGTATTTT. This codes for CSVEDWPGQSTDTQYF.

Many counts were recorded for this clonotype. The V call is TRBV28, the J call TRBJ1-2; tentative D call: TRBD1 (6 bases). This CDR3 is 12 amino acids long. V shed 4 bases and J shed 12 bases, with 15 bases lying between them. The germline gives CDR1 MDHEN, CDR2 SYDVKM. In DNA, the CDR3 is TGTGCCAGCAGTTGGAACAGGGCTGGTGACACCTTC. This encodes CASSWNRAGDTF.

The sample holds many counts of this clonotype. The V call is TRBV28, the J call TRBJ1-5; D is unresolved. Germline V gene lookup returns CDR1 MDHEN and CDR2 SYDVKM. This CDR3 is built from 12 residues. Trimming left V 3 bases short and J 4 bases short, with 4 bases between. CDR3: CASSLKNQPQHF. CDR3 DNA sequence: TGTGCCAGCAGTTTGAAGAATCAGCCCCAGCATTTT.

This clonotype was seen at least ten times. The rearrangement uses TRBV18 and TRBJ2-1; D may be TRBD2 (5 bases). CDR3 length: 14 amino acids. CDR1 is KGHSH, CDR2 LQKENI, per germline. The V end was cut by 1 base, the J end by 3 bases, with 7 bases between. The CDR3 loop is CASSPRGSYNEQFF. In DNA, the CDR3 is TGTGCCAGCTCACCACGTGGGAGCTACAATGAGCAGTTCTTC.

This clonotype came up many times. The chain couples TRBV5-1 to TRBJ2-1; 9 positions agree with TRBD2. J was trimmed by 8 bases and V by 2 bases; bases with no gene match: 14. The CDR3 consists of 17 residues. Germline CDR1 reads SGHRS; CDR2 reads YFSETQ. CDR3 bases: TGCGCCAGCAGCTTAGATCGGCGGGAGGGCCTAGGGTATGAGCAGTTCTTC. It codes for CASSLDRREGLGYEQFF. Combining the CDR3 with reference TRBV5-1 and TRBJ2-1 gives the whole variable domain KAGVTQTPRYLIKTRGQQVTLSCSPISGHRSVSWYQQTPGQGLQFLFEYFSETQRNKGNFPGRFSGRQFSNSRSEMNVSTLELGDSALYLCASSLDRREGLGYEQFFGPGTRLTVL.

In this sample, this clonotype turned up a few times. The rearrangement joins TRBV7-9 to TRBJ1-5; D is possibly TRBD1 (5 bases). Trimming shortened V by 3 bases and J by 6 bases, and 12 bases separated the two germline ends. The CDR3 covers 14 residues. Germline-derived CDR1 and CDR2 are SEHNR and FQNEAQ (reference sequence). CDR3: CASSLGGAPQPQHF. The CDR3 DNA is TGTGCCAGCAGCTTGGGTGGGGCGCCTCAGCCCCAGCATTTT. Combining the CDR3 with reference TRBV7-9 and TRBJ1-5 gives the whole variable domain DTGVSQNPRHKITKRGQNVTFRCDPISEHNRLYWYRQTLGQGPEFLTYFQNEAQLEKSRLLSDRFSAERPKGSFSTLEIQRTEQGDSAMYLCASSLGGAPQPQHFGDGTRLSIL.

This clonotype was seen a few times. Here the CDR3 DNA reads TGTGCCAGCAGTTTACCCGCCCCCGGGACCAGGAGCTCCTACGAGCAGTACTTC. Translating it yields CASSLPAPGTRSSYEQYF. The genes are TRBV28 and TRBJ2-7; D possibly matches TRBD1 or TRBD2 (5 bases each). CDR1 and CDR2 from the germline V gene are MDHEN and SYDVKM. CDR3 length: 18 residues. Trimming cost V 2 bases and J 0 bases, with 20 bases left between them.

At least ten counts were recorded for this clonotype. The chain recombines TRBV20-1 with TRBJ2-3; D is perhaps TRBD1 or TRBD2 (6 bases each). This CDR3 spans 17 amino acids. V was pared by 2 bases and J by 5 bases, with 23 bases between. The V gene's germline CDR1 is DFQATT and CDR2 SNEGSKA (reference sequence). The CDR3 sequence is CSARMGGPLRIVDTQYF. CDR3 DNA: TGCAGTGCTAGAATGGGGGGCCCACTTCGTATCGTAGATACGCAGTATTTT.